This T cell receptor (beta chain) comes out of a study of T cell repertoires in cytomegalovirus infection. Overall study context: Epitope selection comprised recently identified HLA-C-restricted CMV epitopes and well-studied HLA-B-restricted CMV epitopes.

On this clonotype: The antigen remains unidentified.

TCRdb re-derived calls from the reads in MiXCR, one entry per CDR3 protein. The sample carries roughly 800,000 distinct CDR3 sequences, 25% to 30% recorded once. Trimming took 4 bases from V and 6 from J; bases not matched to a gene: 2. The CDR3 spans 12 residues. Germline lookup yields CDR1 MDHEN and CDR2 SYDVKM. The sequence derives from a human donor in good health (CMV status not recorded). Some clones in this sample may be carry-over from other donors' samples. Sample: cultured CD8+ T cells from PBMCs, taken from culture after CMV antigen stimulation. J is TRBJ1-2 and V is TRBV28; 7 nucleotides match TRBD1. The DNA for the CDR3 is TGTGCCAGCAGTTACAGGGGACATGGCTACACCTTC. Translation gives CASSYRGHGYTF.